This T cell receptor (beta chain) came from a study of T-cell memory formation after mild COVID-19. Whole-study context: Clusters were largely donor specific. General study results and limits: Pre-infection memory harbored some responding clones, suggesting cross-reactive memory joined.

This clonotype has a handful of counts. What it binds is not known. Researchers used 5'RACE with constant-segment primers to make TCR alpha and TCR beta cDNA libraries that carry sample barcodes and UMIs. TCRdb re-analysed the 5' RACE reads in MiXCR, keeping a single row per CDR3 protein. The sample contains roughly 610,000 distinct CDR3 sequences, roughly 17% of which appear only once. The clonotype comes from an adult woman who had mild COVID-19 (a few samples of this study predate the infection). Cell type and time point are not known. The sequencing input was PBMCs or a T cell subset sorted from them (not recorded which).

CDR3 protein: CASSWGQVNEQFF. CDR3 DNA sequence: TGTGCCAGCAGCTGGGGACAGGTAAATGAGCAGTTCTTC. This chain connects TRBV11-2 to TRBJ2-1, with TRBD1 matching 8 bases. Germline CDR1 SGHAT, CDR2 FQNNGV. There are 13 residues in the CDR3. V was clipped by 4 bases and J by 7 bases; unmatched bases: 3.